Each of the 15 T cell receptor beta chains below was sequenced from the same sample in a study of T cells in localized non-small cell lung cancer. Assay used: immunoSEQ multiplex PCR; TCRdb lists only in-frame clones, some missing. Among about 14,000 clones listed, approximately 83% were seen once. The material was peripheral blood, obtained before any cancer treatment. The origin of the receptors is a female donor over 55 with stage I squamous cell lung carcinoma.

This chain links TRBV19 with TRBJ1-2; no reliable D call. The CDR3 covers 15 residues. The V end lost 5 bases, the J end lost 1 base, and 14 bases lay between the germline ends. Per the germline V gene, CDR1 is LNHDA and CDR2 is SQIVND (reference sequence). The CDR3 spells CASSSTAAGNYGYTF. The DNA for the CDR3 is TGTGCCAGTAGTTCTACAGCGGCGGGTAACTATGGCTACACCTTC.

The chain employs TRBV9 and TRBJ2-7; 13 positions agree with TRBD2. V shed 4 bases, J shed 5 bases, and the junction held 6 bases outside the gene matches. Germline V gene lookup returns CDR1 SGDLS and CDR2 YYNGEE. This CDR3 region has 15 residues. The CDR3 sequence is CASSHATSGGDEQYF. CDR3 nucleotides: TGTGCCAGCAGCCACGCCACTAGCGGGGGGGACGAGCAGTACTTC.

The rearrangement links TRBV30 to TRBJ1-5, with D perhaps matching TRBD1 (5 bases). The germline CDR1 and CDR2 sequences are GTSNPN and SVGIG (reference sequence). The V gene lost 0 bases and the J gene lost 2 bases, with 14 bases spanning the gap. This CDR3 spans 16 amino acids. This CDR3 is CAWSVRGGDGNQPQHF. Here the CDR3 DNA reads TGTGCCTGGAGTGTACGTGGGGGGGATGGCAATCAGCCCCAGCATTTT. Full variable domain (outside the CDR3, taken from reference TRBV30 and TRBJ1-5): SQTIHQWPATLVQPVGSPLSLECTVEGTSNPNLYWYRQAAGRGLQLLFYSVGIGQISSEVPQNLSASRPQDRQFILSSKKLLLSDSGFYLCAWSVRGGDGNQPQHFGDGTRLSIL.

The rearrangement links TRBV29-1 to TRBJ1-1; D gene unclear. Germline lookup yields CDR1 SQVTM and CDR2 ANQGSEA. V was trimmed by 3 bases and J by 4 bases, leaving 9 bases between them. There are 12 residues in the CDR3. Written as DNA, the CDR3 is TGCAGCGTTGATTCAATGGGCACTGAAGCTTTCTTT. It encodes CSVDSMGTEAFF. Together with reference TRBV29-1 and TRBJ1-1, the CDR3 gives the full variable domain: SAVISQKPSRDICQRGTSLTIQCQVDSQVTMMFWYRQQPGQSLTLIATANQGSEATYESGFVIDKFPISRPNLTFSTLTVSNMSPEDSSIYLCSVDSMGTEAFFGQGTRLTVV.

This rearrangement joins TRBV14 to TRBJ1-2; the D is unclear. Germline loops: CDR1 SGHDN, CDR2 FVKESK. V was cut by 6 bases and J by 8 bases, with 13 bases left in between. This CDR3 region has 12 residues. The CDR3 DNA reads TGTGCCAGCAGTGCCAGCTCGAGGGGCTACACCTTC. Its protein is CASSASSRGYTF.

The V gene is TRBV9, the J gene TRBJ2-3, with D maybe TRBD2 (5 bases). The CDR3 contains 11 residues. V lost 3 bases and J lost 6, with 5 bases in between. Per germline, CDR1 SGDLS and CDR2 YYNGEE. CDR3 sequence reads: CASSGGDTQYF. The CDR3 nucleotides are TGTGCCAGCAGCGGCGGGGATACGCAGTATTTT.

This clone has a single count. The rearrangement links TRBV30 to TRBJ1-6; D is ambiguous. V was clipped by 7 bases and J by 0 bases, with 13 bases between them. The germline CDR1 and CDR2 sequences are GTSNPN and SVGIG (reference sequence). This CDR3 contains 15 residues. CDR3 DNA sequence: TGTGCCTCCACTGTCGGGAGCTCCTATAATTCACCCCTCCACTTT. Amino acids: CASTVGSSYNSPLHF.

A word on this clone: Different DNA sequences within this sample yield the same CDR3. The J gene is TRBJ2-5, the V gene TRBV11-2, with 10 bases fitting TRBD2. The CDR3 loop spans 17 amino acids. Germline trimming cut 1 base from V and 2 bases from J; bases unmatched to any gene: 7. Germline-derived CDR1 and CDR2 are SGHAT and FQNNGV. The CDR3 spells CASSLGASGGQQETQYF. DNA of the CDR3: TGTGCCAGCAGCTTAGGGGCTAGCGGGGGTCAGCAAGAGACCCAGTACTTC.

The J gene is TRBJ1-5, the V gene TRBV7-6; tentatively, D is TRBD1 (5 bases). The CDR3 runs to 13 residues. Trimming removed 1 base from V and 6 bases from J, with 7 bases in between. Germline loops: CDR1 SGHVS, CDR2 FNYEAQ. This CDR3 is CASSLDQGQPQHF. CDR3 nucleotide sequence: TGTGCCAGCAGCTTAGACCAGGGTCAGCCCCAGCATTTT. Full variable domain (outside the CDR3, taken from reference TRBV7-6 and TRBJ1-5): GAGVSQSPRYKVTKRGQDVALRCDPISGHVSLYWYRQALGQGPEFLTYFNYEAQQDKSGLPNDRFSAERPEGSISTLTIQRTEQRDSAMYRCASSLDQGQPQHFGDGTRLSIL.

This sequence joins TRBV7-8 and TRBJ2-3; TRBD2 matches at 8 bases. Germline values: CDR1 SGHVS, CDR2 FQNEAQ. This CDR3 contains 17 residues. The ends lost 1 base at V and 2 bases at J; junction bases unmatched: 8. The CDR3, as DNA: TGTGCCAGCAGCTTAGATGAACGGGGGGGAGACACAGATACGCAGTATTTT. Translation gives CASSLDERGGDTDTQYF.

This clone was seen a few times. The chain has TRBV5-6 and TRBJ2-7; D call uncertain. The germline V gene has CDR1 SGHDT and CDR2 YYEEEE. The CDR3 is 11 amino acids. V lost 4 bases to trimming and J lost 2 bases, with 4 bases between them. CDR3 protein: CASSLTYEQYF. The CDR3 nucleotides are TGTGCCAGCAGCCTTACCTACGAGCAGTACTTC.

The chain uses TRBV5-4 and TRBJ2-7; 11 bases align to TRBD2. The germline V gene encodes CDR1 SGHNT and CDR2 YYREEE (reference sequence). V lost 4 bases, J lost 1 base, and 4 bases stayed unmatched. The CDR3 has 15 residues. Here the CDR3 reads CASSPLAGVSYEQYF. CDR3 nucleotide sequence: TGTGCCAGCAGCCCACTAGCGGGGGTTTCCTACGAGCAGTACTTC.

Only one count was recorded for this clone. This sequence joins TRBV6-6 and TRBJ2-7; D remains ambiguous. The CDR3 consists of 14 residues. Germline V gene sequence: CDR1 MNHNY, CDR2 SVGAGI (reference sequence). Trimming stripped 0 bases from V and 4 bases from J, with 10 bases between. DNA of the CDR3: TGTGCCAGCAGTTACTCTCCGGACCTTTACGAGCAGTACTTC. Translating gives CASSYSPDLYEQYF.

J is TRBJ2-1 and V is TRBV5-4, with TRBD2 identical over 11 bases. Trimming cost V 4 bases and J 3 bases; bases outside gene matches: 6. The CDR3 has 16 residues. Germline V gene lookup returns CDR1 SGHNT and CDR2 YYREEE (reference sequence). The CDR3 DNA reads as TGTGCCAGCAGCCGTAGCGGGGGGGCTTACTACAATGAGCAGTTCTTC. It is translated as CASSRSGGAYYNEQFF.

The chain employs TRBV19 and TRBJ2-5, with 11 bases lining up with TRBD2. V trimming: 8 bases; J trimming: 4 bases; junction bases outside the gene matches: 3. The germline CDR1 and CDR2 sequences are LNHDA and SQIVND (reference sequence). The CDR3 is 13 residues long. The CDR3 DNA reads TGTGCCAGTTCCACTAGCGGGGGAGAGACCCAGTACTTC. Its protein is CASSTSGGETQYF.